This TCR beta chain originates from a study of T cells in women clearing cervical HPV infection (dated 2018 in TCRdb). Looking at the study overall: The cases were 25 women with histologically confirmed HPV16-related CIN3 or worse, and 2 of those women had invasive cancers. Cases had a median age of around 32 years compared with 38 to 40 for controls, and baseline characteristics showed no significant differences between the groups. Blood from cases was collected at the visit at which the lesion was first identified, whereas blood from controls was collected once infection was no longer detected. Because only a few women had HLA typing data, the possibility that HLA type acted as a confounder could not be ruled out. As quality controls, five blinded duplicates were added to each group, bringing the total to about 60 samples made up of roughly 50 participants and about ten replicates. Cases were matched to controls by age within five years and by the year the sample was collected. The approximately 23 controls were women who cleared a single incident HPV16 infection within 12 months without developing precancer or cancer. For cases, a median interval of 149 days, with an interquartile range of 90 to 200 days, was observed between lesion detection and blood sampling. The exploratory proof-of-principle case-control study was nested within the Guanacaste HPV Natural History Study in Costa Rica and compared TCR repertoires across cervical HPV16 outcomes. The parent cohort enrolled 10,000 or so women aged 18 or older in Guanacaste, Costa Rica, during about 1993 to 1994 and followed them for over six years. Beyond this particular receptor, the publication reports: Across sequencing depths, CIN3+ cases showed significantly higher TCR repertoire richness than controls, but evenness did not differ between the groups. Random forest classifiers combining richness and V gene abundances distinguished cases from controls with an estimated AUC of more than 0.8. Because T-cell numbers per sample were unknown, differences in richness could reflect varying T-cell content rather than repertoire biology. Whether associations preceded infection or resulted from infection could not be shown with the cross-sectional design, and effector/memory subsets and HPV-specific T cells were not isolated.

The immunoSEQ assay used multiplex PCR to amplify TCR beta CDR3 regions from an average of approximately 1,100 ng of genomic DNA per sample. To correct primer bias, the assay used a complete synthetic TCR repertoire to set an amplification baseline. The amplicons were sequenced on the Illumina platform. The authors' pipeline ran thus. Sequences were error-corrected by clustering with frequency ratios and a modified nearest-neighbor algorithm, then analyzed in the immunoSEQ Analyzer with IMGT gene definitions. At each rarefaction depth, TCR richness and evenness were averaged across 20 rarefaction repeats, and any sample with fewer sequences than the depth was left out. Wilcoxon rank sum tests with FDR correction were used to compare V, D and J gene relative abundances between the groups. An intraclass correlation of about 96% for TCR richness and an average of roughly 80% across over 65 gene segments were obtained from the blinded duplicates. TCRdb provides this immuneACCESS table in a form limited to in-frame rearrangements. Some clones are lacking; in checked studies, under half of them reflect an unresolved V gene, and why the rest are absent is not known. The V and J calls and clone size are taken from that table; D and trimming were inferred from the DNA. This sample's table contains fewer than 30,000 clones. 2.5% to 3.5% of the sample is taken by the ten largest.

Remarks on this clone: The antigen it recognizes is unknown.

Every participant had a single incident cervical HPV16 infection, and prevalent HPV16 infections were excluded. Cervical HPV DNA was detected with MY09/MY11 PCR, and genotyping was done with dot-blot hybridization. Roughly 16 mL of heparinized blood were centrifuged, and the buffy coat was split into aliquots, frozen at -30 degrees C, and then kept at -80 degrees C. Genomic DNA was extracted from buffy coat specimens using QIAGEN kits. This receptor was taken from a woman between 18 and 75 years old with a cervical HPV16 infection that either progressed to CIN3+ or cleared (not recorded which). Sequencing was carried out using blood buffy coat.

CDR3 sequence: CASSTTSGRGWETQYF. The CDR3 bases that were read are TGTGCCAGCAGCACCACTAGCGGGAGGGGCTGGGAGACC. The chain is made from TRBV12-3 or TRBV12-4 and TRBJ2-5; 13 central nucleotides agree with TRBD2. The read finishes 3 residues shy of the CDR3 end, and the germline J gene is used to complete it. The V end gives up 6 bases and the J end 5 bases, leaving 9 bases in the junction not matched to a gene. From the cysteine through the phenylalanine, the CDR3 covers 16 amino acids. The DNA has 39 bases, all within the CDR3, and is read from base 1.